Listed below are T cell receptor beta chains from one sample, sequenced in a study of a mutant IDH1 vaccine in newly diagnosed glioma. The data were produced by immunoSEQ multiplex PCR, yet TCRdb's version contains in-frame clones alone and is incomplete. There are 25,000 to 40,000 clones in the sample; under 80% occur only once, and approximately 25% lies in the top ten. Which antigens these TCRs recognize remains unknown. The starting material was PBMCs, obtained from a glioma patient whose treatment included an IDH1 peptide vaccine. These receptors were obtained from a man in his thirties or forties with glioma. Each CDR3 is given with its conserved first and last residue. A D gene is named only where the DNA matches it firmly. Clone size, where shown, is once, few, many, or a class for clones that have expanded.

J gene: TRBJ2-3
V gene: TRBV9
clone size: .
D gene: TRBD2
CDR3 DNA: TGTGCCAGCAGCCCCCGAGCGGGAGGGCTAGATACGCAGTATTTT
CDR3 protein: CASSPRAGGLDTQYF

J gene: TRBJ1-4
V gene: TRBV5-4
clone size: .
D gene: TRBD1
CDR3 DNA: TGTGCCAGCAGCCCGGGGGACAGTCTGGCAGGTGGTGAAAAACTGTTTTTT
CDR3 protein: CASSPGDSLAGGEKLFF

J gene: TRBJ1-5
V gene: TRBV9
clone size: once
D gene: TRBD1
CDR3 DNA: TGTGCCAGCAGCTCTGGGACAGGTCCTAGCAATCAGCCCCAGCATTTT
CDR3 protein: CASSSGTGPSNQPQHF

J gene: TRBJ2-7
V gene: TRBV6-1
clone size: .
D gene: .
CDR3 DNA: TGTGCCAGCAGTGAAGAGCCGCAATACTCCTACGAGCAGTACTTC
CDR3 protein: CASSEEPQYSYEQYF

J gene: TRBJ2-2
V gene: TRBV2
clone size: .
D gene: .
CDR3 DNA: TGTGCCAGCTCAACTCGGGGCCCCGGGGAGCTGTTTTTT
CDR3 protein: CASSTRGPGELFF

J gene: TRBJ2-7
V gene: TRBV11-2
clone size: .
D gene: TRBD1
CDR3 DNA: TGTGCCAGCAGTCGAGGACAGGGGATCTACGAGCAGTACTTC
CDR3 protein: CASSRGQGIYEQYF

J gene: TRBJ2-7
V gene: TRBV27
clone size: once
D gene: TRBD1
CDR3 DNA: TGTGCCAGCGGCTTGGGACAGGGGTTAGACGAGCAGTACTTC
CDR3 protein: CASGLGQGLDEQYF

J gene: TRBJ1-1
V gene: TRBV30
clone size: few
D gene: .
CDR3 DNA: TGTGCCTGGGAAGACGGGACTGAAGCTTTCTTT
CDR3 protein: CAWEDGTEAFF

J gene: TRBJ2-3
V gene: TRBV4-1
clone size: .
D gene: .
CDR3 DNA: TGCGCCACCGCCCAAGCAGCTAGTTTGTCAGATACGCAGTATTTT
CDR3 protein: CATAQAASLSDTQYF

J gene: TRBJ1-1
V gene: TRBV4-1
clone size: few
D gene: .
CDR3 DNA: TGCGCCAGCAGCCATGTAACCAGGACATCGAACACTGAAGCTTTCTTT
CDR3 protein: CASSHVTRTSNTEAFF

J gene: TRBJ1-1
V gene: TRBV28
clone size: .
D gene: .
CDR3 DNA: TGTGCCAGCAGTTTAGAAGGGAAGGCTGAAGCTTTCTTT
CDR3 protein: CASSLEGKAEAFF

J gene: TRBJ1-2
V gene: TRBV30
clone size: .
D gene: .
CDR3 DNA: TGTGCCTGGAGTGAACAGGGATATGGCTACACCTTC
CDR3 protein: CAWSEQGYGYTF

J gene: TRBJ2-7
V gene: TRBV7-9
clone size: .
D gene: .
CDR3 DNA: TGTGCCAGCAGCCGCCAGGGGGGCGGCGAGCAGTACTTC
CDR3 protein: CASSRQGGGEQYF

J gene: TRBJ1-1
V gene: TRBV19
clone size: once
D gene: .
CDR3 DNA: TGTGCCAGTGTGGACATTAGGACTGAAGCTTTCTTT
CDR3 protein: CASVDIRTEAFF

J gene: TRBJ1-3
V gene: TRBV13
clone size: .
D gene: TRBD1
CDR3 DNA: TGTGCCAGCAGCGTAAGAACCGGGACAGCTGGAAACACCATATATTTT
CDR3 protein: CASSVRTGTAGNTIYF

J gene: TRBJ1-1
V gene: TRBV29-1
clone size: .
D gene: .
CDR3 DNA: TGCAGCGTTGGGGGGGGAATGAACACTGAAGCTTTCTTT
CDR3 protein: CSVGGGMNTEAFF

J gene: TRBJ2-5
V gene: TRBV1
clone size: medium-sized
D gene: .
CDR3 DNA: TGCACCAGCAGCCACCCGGGGGGGCCGGAAGAGACCCAGTACTTC
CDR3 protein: CTSSHPGGPEETQYF

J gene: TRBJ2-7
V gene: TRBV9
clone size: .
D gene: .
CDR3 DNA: TGTGCCAGCAGCGTAGCGGCCGCCAGAACCTACGAGCAGTACTTC
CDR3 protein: CASSVAAARTYEQYF

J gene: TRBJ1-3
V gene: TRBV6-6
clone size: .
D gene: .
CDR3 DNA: TGTGCCAGCAGTTACGAGGGCTCTGGAAACACCATATATTTT
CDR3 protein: CASSYEGSGNTIYF

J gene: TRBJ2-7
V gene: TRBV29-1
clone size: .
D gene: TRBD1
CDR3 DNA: TGCAGCGTTGGGGGTGGGACAGGGAGATACGAGCAGTACTTC
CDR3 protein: CSVGGGTGRYEQYF

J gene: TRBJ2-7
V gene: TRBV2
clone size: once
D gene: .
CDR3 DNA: TGTGCCAGCAGTGAAGATGGGCAGACCTACGAGCAGTACTTC
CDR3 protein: CASSEDGQTYEQYF

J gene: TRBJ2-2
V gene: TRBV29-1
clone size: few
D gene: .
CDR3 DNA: TGCAGCGTTGCTATCGGGACCGGGGAGCTGTTTTTT
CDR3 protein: CSVAIGTGELFF

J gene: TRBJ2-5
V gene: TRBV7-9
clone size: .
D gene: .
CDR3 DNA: TGTGCCAGCAGCACACCGGGACGGCTAGGGGAGACCCAGTACTTC
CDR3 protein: CASSTPGRLGETQYF

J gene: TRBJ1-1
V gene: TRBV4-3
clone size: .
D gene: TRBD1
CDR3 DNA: TGCGCCAGCAGCCAACGGACAGGGGAGACTGAAGCTTTCTTT
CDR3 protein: CASSQRTGETEAFF

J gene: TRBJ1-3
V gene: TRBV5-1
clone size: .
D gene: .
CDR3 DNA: TGCGCCAGCAGCTTGGCCTTCGGACCCTCTGGAAACACCATATATTTT
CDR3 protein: CASSLAFGPSGNTIYF

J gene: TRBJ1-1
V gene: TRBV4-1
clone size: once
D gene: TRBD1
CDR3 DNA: TGCGCCAGCAGCGTTCGGACAGGGGGCAGGGGAGCTTTCTTT
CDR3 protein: CASSVRTGGRGAFF

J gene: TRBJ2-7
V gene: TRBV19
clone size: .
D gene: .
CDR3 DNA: TGTGCCAGTAGTCTCACAAGGGGCGAGCAGTACTTC
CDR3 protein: CASSLTRGEQYF

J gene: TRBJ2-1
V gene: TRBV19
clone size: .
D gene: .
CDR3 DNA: TGTGCCAGTAGTTCGACAGTCTACAATGAGCAGTTCTTC
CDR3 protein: CASSSTVYNEQFF

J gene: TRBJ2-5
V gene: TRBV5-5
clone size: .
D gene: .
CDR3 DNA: TGTGCCAGCAGCTACGTCGTAGGGGGGGAGACCCAGTACTTC
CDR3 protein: CASSYVVGGETQYF

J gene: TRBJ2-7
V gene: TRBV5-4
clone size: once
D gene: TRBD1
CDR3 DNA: TGTGCCAGCAGCGTAGACAGGGGTGGTTCCTACGAGCAGTACTTC
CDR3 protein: CASSVDRGGSYEQYF

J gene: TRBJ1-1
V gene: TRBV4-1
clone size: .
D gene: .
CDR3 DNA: TGCGCCAGCAGCCCCGAAGGACACGGATCCTTAGAAGCTTTCTTT
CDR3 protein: CASSPEGHGSLEAFF

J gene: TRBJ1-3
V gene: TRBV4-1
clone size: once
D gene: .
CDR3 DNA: TGCGCCAGCAGCCAAGATCTACCCTCTGGAAACACCATATATTTT
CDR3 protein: CASSQDLPSGNTIYF

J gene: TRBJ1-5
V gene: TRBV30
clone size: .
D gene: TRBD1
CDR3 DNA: TGTGCCTGGAGTGTAGACAGGGGGAGCAATCAGCCCCAGCATTTT
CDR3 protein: CAWSVDRGSNQPQHF

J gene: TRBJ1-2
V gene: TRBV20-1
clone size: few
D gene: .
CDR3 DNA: TGCAGTGCTAGGGGGAGTGACGGCTACACCTTC
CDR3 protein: CSARGSDGYTF

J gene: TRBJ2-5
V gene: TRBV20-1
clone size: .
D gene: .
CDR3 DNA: TGCAGTGCTAGCCCTAAAGAGACCCAGTACTTC
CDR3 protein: CSASPKETQYF

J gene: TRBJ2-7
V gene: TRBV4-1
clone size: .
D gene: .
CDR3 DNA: TGCGCCAGCAGCCAAGTCGTTAGTTACGAGCAGTACTTC
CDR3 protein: CASSQVVSYEQYF

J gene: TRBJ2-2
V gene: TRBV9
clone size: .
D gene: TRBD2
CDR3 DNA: TGTGCCAGCCAGCGGGGGGCGTTAAACGGGGAGCTGTTTTTT
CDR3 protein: CASQRGALNGELFF

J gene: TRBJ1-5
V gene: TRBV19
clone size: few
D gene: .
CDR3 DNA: TGTGCCAGTAGTATAGTCCGGAATAGCAATCAGCCCCAGCATTTT
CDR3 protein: CASSIVRNSNQPQHF

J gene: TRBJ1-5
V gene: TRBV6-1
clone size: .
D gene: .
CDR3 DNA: TGTGCCAGCAGTGTGACGGTACGGGGCCCCCAGCATTTT
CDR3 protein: CASSVTVRGPQHF

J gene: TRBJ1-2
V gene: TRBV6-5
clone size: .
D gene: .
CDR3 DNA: TGTGCCAGCAGTTACGAGTTGAGGGGGTGGTATGGCTACACCTTC
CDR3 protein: CASSYELRGWYGYTF

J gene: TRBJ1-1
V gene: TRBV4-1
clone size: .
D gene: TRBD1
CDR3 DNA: TGCGCCAGCAGCCTACTGAAGGGACAGGGAAGGGGGGACACTGAAGCTTTCTTT
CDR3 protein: CASSLLKGQGRGDTEAFF

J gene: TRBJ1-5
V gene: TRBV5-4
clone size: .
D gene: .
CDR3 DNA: TGTGCCAGCAGCTTGGGGACAGATTATCAGCCCCAGCATTTT
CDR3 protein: CASSLGTDYQPQHF

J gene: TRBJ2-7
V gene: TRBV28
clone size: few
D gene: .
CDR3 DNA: TGTGCCAGCAGTTTACTAGGGGAGCAGTACTTC
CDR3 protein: CASSLLGEQYF

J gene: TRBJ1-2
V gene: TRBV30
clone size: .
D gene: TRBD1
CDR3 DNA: TGTGCCTACTATGTGACAGGGCGGGGAGCTAACTATGGCTACACCTTC
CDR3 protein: CAYYVTGRGANYGYTF